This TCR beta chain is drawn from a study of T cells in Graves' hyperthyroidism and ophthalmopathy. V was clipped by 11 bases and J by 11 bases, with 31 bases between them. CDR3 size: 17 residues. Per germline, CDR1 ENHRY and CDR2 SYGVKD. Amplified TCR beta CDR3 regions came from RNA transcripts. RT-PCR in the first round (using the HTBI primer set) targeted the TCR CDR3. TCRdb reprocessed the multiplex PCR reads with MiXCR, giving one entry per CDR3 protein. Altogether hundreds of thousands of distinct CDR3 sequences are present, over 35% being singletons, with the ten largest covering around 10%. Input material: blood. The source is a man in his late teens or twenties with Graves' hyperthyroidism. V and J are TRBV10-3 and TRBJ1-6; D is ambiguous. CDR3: CAVRTSDTTNTGTPLHF. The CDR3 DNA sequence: TGTGCCGTTCGGACTAGCGACACCACGAATACCGGGACACCCCTCCACTTT.